There are a few counts of the clone carrying this TCR beta chain. Its antigen is not known. The sample is drawn from a study of vaccination and CD4 T cells after COVID-19. Study context: Cells received overlapping spike peptides from SARS-CoV-2, HCoV-NL63, HCoV-OC43 and HCoV-229E as stimulation.

CDR3 size: 18 residues. CDR1 is SEHNR and CDR2 is FQNEAQ in the germline V gene (reference sequence). The V end lost 8 bases, the J end lost 4 bases, and 29 bases lay between the germline ends. The assay that was used to sequence DNA from cultured CD4+ T cells was the Oncomine TCR Beta short-read assay. Each CDR3 protein gets one entry after TCRdb re-called the PCR reads with MiXCR. The sample yields 20,000 to 25,000 distinct CDR3 sequences, 46% seen once. Study observations and caveats: Going from around 20 to 38, median SARS-CoV-2-reactive clonotypes did not rise significantly.

The time point was: late sampling 161 to 241 days after vaccination in a few convalescent patients. Sample treatment: roughly nine-day PBMC culture with coronavirus spike peptide pools or control peptides (ViraFEST assay). For ViraFEST, peptide pools expanded antigen-specific T cells, after which the TCRs were sequenced. This sequence was found in a human donor who had recovered from COVID-19. The V and J genes are TRBV7-9 and TRBJ1-2, with TRBD1 as a possible D gene (6 bases). Source: CD4+ T cells from blood, cultured in vitro, taken about 7 months after SARS-CoV-2 vaccination. CDR3 DNA sequence: TGTGCCAGCTATGGAATCCGGGATCTACTAAAGGGGGGCTATGGCTACACCTTC. Amino acids: CASYGIRDLLKGGYGYTF.